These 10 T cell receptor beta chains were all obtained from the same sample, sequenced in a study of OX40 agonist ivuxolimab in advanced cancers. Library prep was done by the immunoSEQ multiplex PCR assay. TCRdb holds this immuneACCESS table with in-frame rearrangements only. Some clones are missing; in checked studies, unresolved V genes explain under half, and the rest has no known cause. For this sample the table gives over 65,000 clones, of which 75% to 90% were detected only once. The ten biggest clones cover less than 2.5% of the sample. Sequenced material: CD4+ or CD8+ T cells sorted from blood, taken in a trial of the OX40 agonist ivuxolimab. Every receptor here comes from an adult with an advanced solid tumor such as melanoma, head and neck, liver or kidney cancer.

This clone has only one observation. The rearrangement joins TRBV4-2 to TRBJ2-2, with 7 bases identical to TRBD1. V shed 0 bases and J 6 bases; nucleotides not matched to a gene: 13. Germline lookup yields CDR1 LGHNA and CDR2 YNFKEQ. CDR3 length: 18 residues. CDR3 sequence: CASSQEEGRQGRAGELFF. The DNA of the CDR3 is TGTGCCAGCAGCCAAGAGGAAGGGAGACAGGGCCGGGCCGGGGAGCTGTTTTTT.

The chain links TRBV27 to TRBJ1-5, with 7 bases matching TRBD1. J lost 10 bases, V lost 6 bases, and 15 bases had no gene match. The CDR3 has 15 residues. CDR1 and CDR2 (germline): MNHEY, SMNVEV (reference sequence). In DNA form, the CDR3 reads TGTGCCAGCAGACCCCGACAGGGAAGGGTCAGCCCCCAGCATTTT. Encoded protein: CASRPRQGRVSPQHF.

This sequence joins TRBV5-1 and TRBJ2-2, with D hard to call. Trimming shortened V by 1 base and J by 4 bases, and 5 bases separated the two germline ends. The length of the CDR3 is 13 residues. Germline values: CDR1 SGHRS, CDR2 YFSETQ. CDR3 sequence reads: CASSLRSTGELFF. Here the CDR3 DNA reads TGCGCCAGCAGCTTGAGGTCCACCGGGGAGCTGTTTTTT. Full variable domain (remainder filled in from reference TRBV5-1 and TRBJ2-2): KAGVTQTPRYLIKTRGQQVTLSCSPISGHRSVSWYQQTPGQGLQFLFEYFSETQRNKGNFPGRFSGRQFSNSRSEMNVSTLELGDSALYLCASSLRSTGELFFGEGSRLTVL.

The CDR3 sequence: CASSFRWTGQNTGELFF. DNA for the CDR3: TGTGCCAGCAGCTTTAGATGGACAGGGCAAAATACCGGGGAGCTGTTTTTT. V and J are TRBV7-6 and TRBJ2-2; TRBD1 matches 8 bases. Germline CDR1 SGHVS, CDR2 FNYEAQ. Germline trimming cut 3 bases from V and 5 bases from J; bases unmatched to any gene: 11. The CDR3 runs 17 residues.

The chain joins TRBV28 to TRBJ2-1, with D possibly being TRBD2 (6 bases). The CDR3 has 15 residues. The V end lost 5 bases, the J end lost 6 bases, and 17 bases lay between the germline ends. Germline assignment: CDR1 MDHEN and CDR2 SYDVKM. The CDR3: CASSLGLANSNEQFF. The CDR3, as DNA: TGTGCCAGCAGTCTCGGGCTAGCGAATAGCAATGAGCAGTTCTTC.

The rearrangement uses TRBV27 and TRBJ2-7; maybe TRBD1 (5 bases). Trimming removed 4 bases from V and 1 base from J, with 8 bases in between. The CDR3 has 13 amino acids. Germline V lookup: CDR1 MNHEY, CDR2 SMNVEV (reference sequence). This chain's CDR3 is CASSSSGSYEQYF. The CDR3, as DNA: TGTGCCAGCAGTTCGTCAGGGTCCTACGAGCAGTACTTC.

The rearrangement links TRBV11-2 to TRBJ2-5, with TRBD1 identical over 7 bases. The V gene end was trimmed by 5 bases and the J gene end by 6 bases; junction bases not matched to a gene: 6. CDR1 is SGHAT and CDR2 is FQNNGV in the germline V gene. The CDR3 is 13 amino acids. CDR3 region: CASSQTGMKTQYF. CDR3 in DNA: TGTGCCAGCAGCCAGACAGGGATGAAGACCCAGTACTTC.

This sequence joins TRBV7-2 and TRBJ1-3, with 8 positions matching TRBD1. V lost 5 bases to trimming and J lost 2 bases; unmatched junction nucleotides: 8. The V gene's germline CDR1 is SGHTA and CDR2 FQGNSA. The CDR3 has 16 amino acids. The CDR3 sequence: CASSPWQGAPGNTIYF. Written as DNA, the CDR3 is TGTGCCAGCAGCCCATGGCAGGGGGCGCCTGGAAACACCATATATTTT.

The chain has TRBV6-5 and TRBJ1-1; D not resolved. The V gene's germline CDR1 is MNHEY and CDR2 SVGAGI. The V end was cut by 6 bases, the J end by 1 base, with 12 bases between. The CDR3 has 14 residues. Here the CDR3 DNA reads TGTGCCAGCAGGAGGCTAAGGCCGAACACTGAAGCTTTCTTT. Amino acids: CASRRLRPNTEAFF.

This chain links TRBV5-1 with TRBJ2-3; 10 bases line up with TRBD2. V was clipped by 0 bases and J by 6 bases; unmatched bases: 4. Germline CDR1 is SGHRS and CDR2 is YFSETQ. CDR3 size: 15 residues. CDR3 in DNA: TGCGCCAGCAGCTTGGTTCTAGCGGGAGTTGATACGCAGTATTTT. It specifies CASSLVLAGVDTQYF.